A single sample gave rise to the 11 T cell receptor beta chains below, sequenced in a study of shared clonotypes between healthy human individuals. Clones were sequenced by immunoSEQ multiplex PCR, and TCRdb holds only the in-frame ones, with some missing. The sample yields fewer than 700,000 clones, roughly 79% seen once. Sequencing was performed on PBMCs. Receptor source: a woman in her 40s in good health. Some clones in this sample may be carry-over from other donors' samples.

This chain links TRBV5-8 with TRBJ2-7, with D unclear. V dropped 6 bases and J dropped 0 bases, with 10 bases sitting between them. CDR3 length: 13 amino acids. Germline loops: CDR1 SGHTS, CDR2 YDEGEE. DNA for the CDR3: TGTGCCAGCAACGTCCTAAACTCCTACGAGCAGTACTTC. Translated, it gives CASNVLNSYEQYF.

A word on this clone: The same CDR3 arises from other DNA sequences in this sample as well. The V gene is TRBV6-1, the J gene TRBJ2-1, with 9 bases fitting TRBD2. The V segment lost 8 bases and the J segment 8 bases; nucleotides outside the gene matches: 10. This CDR3 has 14 residues. CDR1 is MNHNS and CDR2 is SASEGT in the germline V gene. The chain's CDR3 is CASQTSGSLDEQFF. The CDR3 bases are TGTGCCAGCCAGACTAGCGGTAGTCTCGATGAGCAGTTCTTC.

The gene calls are TRBV30 and TRBJ2-2; D ambiguous. The CDR3 runs to 14 residues. Germline-derived CDR1 and CDR2 are GTSNPN and SVGIG (reference sequence). Trimming shortened V by 2 bases and J by 1 base, and 8 bases separated the two germline ends. The CDR3 loop reads CAWSTALNTGELFF. The CDR3, as DNA: TGTGCCTGGAGTACAGCGTTGAACACCGGGGAGCTGTTTTTT.

V and J are TRBV28 and TRBJ2-7, with D possibly matching TRBD2 (7 bases). This CDR3 is built from 14 residues. Germline CDR1 reads MDHEN; CDR2 reads SYDVKM. V gave up 6 bases and J gave up 6 bases, with 18 bases separating them. This chain's CDR3 is CASSLRGRVIEQYF. The DNA for the CDR3 is TGTGCCAGCAGCCTTAGGGGGAGGGTGATCGAGCAGTACTTC. Full variable domain (rest looked up from reference TRBV28 and TRBJ2-7): DVKVTQSSRYLVKRTGEKVFLECVQDMDHENMFWYRQDPGLGLRLIYFSYDVKMKEKGDIPEGYSVSREKKERFSLILESASTNQTSMYLCASSLRGRVIEQYFGPGTRLTVT.

CDR3 bases: TGTGCCATCATCCCGGGACCCGACCCCACAGATACGCAGTATTTT. Amino acid sequence: CAIIPGPDPTDTQYF. V and J are TRBV10-3 and TRBJ2-3; D possibly uses TRBD1 or TRBD2 (5 bases each). Trimming pared 7 bases from V and 2 bases from J, leaving 16 bases between. CDR1 and CDR2 (germline): ENHRY, SYGVKD. The CDR3 length is 15 residues.

The rearrangement uses TRBV29-1 and TRBJ2-2; perhaps TRBD2 as D (6 bases). Germline V lookup: CDR1 SQVTM, CDR2 ANQGSEA. Trimming took 5 bases from V and 2 from J, leaving 18 bases between them. The CDR3 consists of 16 residues. CDR3 sequence: CSVQSIRGGNTGELFF. For the CDR3, the DNA is TGCAGCGTTCAGTCGATTAGGGGAGGAAACACCGGGGAGCTGTTTTTT.

This clone was seen a few times. The chain combines TRBV12-5 with TRBJ2-5; 13 positions match TRBD2. This CDR3 has 16 amino acids. In germline, CDR1 is LGHNT, CDR2 FRNRAP. Trimming cost V 4 bases and J 1 base; bases outside gene matches: 3. This chain's CDR3 is CASGSGLAGAQETQYF. DNA of the CDR3: TGTGCTAGTGGTTCAGGACTAGCGGGAGCCCAAGAGACCCAGTACTTC.

The genes are TRBV7-2 and TRBJ2-7, with unresolved D. Between the trimmed V and J ends, which lost 3 bases and 2 bases, there was a span of 8 bases. Germline V gives CDR1 SGHTA, CDR2 FQGNSA. CDR3 length: 13 residues. In nucleotides, the CDR3 is TGTGCCAGCAGCTTGTCTCAGACCTACGAGCAGTACTTC. The encoded protein is CASSLSQTYEQYF.

The count of this clone is one. V and J are TRBV28 and TRBJ2-3; 7 bases align to TRBD2. After removal of 3 bases from V and 3 bases from J, the junction contained 15 bases not matched to a gene. This CDR3 is built from 18 residues. The germline V gene encodes CDR1 MDHEN and CDR2 SYDVKM. The DNA of the CDR3 is TGTGCCAGCAGTTTCTCAACCGGACTAGGAGGAGGAACAGATACGCAGTATTTT. Its translation: CASSFSTGLGGGTDTQYF.

V and J are TRBV10-3 and TRBJ1-1; unclear D gene. Trimming took 2 bases from V and 3 from J, leaving 10 bases between them. Per the germline V gene, CDR1 is ENHRY and CDR2 is SYGVKD. The CDR3 loop spans 14 amino acids. The CDR3: CAISETGFDTEAFF. The CDR3 nucleotides read TGTGCCATCAGTGAGACGGGTTTCGACACTGAAGCTTTCTTT.

A note on this clone: This same CDR3 is encoded by further DNA sequences in the sample. The chain couples TRBV10-3 to TRBJ2-2; 7 bases line up with TRBD1. Trimming took 4 bases from V and 1 from J; bases not matched to a gene: 0. Germline-derived CDR1 and CDR2 are ENHRY and SYGVKD. The CDR3 length is 14 residues. CDR3 residues: CAISGDRNTGELFF. The CDR3 DNA sequence: TGTGCCATCAGTGGGGACAGGAACACCGGGGAGCTGTTTTTT.